The 4 T cell receptor beta chains given below trace back to one sample, sequenced in a study of blood T cell repertoires in COVID-19. TCRdb's copy holds only in-frame clones and misses some; the assay was immunoSEQ multiplex PCR. The data hold fewer than 70,000 clones, with 70% to 85% observed a single time. Sequenced input: peripheral blood. The receptors shown here come from a woman aged 55-69 years with acute or convalescent COVID-19.

The chain is built from TRBV29-1 and TRBJ1-2, with D perhaps matching TRBD1 (5 bases). The V end lost 4 bases, the J end lost 4 bases, and 13 bases lay between the germline ends. The germline CDR1 and CDR2 sequences are SQVTM and ANQGSEA. This CDR3 has 13 residues. CDR3 sequence: CSVVGGISYGYTF. CDR3 nucleotide sequence: TGCAGCGTTGTTGGGGGGATATCCTATGGCTACACCTTC.

This sequence joins TRBV10-2 and TRBJ1-2; possibly TRBD1 for D (5 bases). Germline lookup yields CDR1 WSHSY and CDR2 SAAADI. The CDR3 sequence is 14 residues long. Trimming removed 4 bases at V and 3 bases at J, with 12 bases between. This CDR3 reads CASSGGGLDYGYTF. CDR3 coding DNA: TGCGCCAGCAGTGGTGGGGGGTTAGACTATGGCTACACCTTC.

This chain's CDR3 is CASSPTGAVAEAFF. Written as DNA, the CDR3 is TGTGCCAGCTCACCTACAGGGGCTGTCGCTGAAGCTTTCTTT. The chain couples TRBV18 to TRBJ1-1; TRBD1 agrees at 7 bases. Germline values: CDR1 KGHSH, CDR2 LQKENI. The V segment lost 3 bases and the J segment 6 bases; nucleotides outside the gene matches: 7. The CDR3 covers 14 residues.

CDR3 protein: CATSPDRGSQDTQYF. The DNA for the CDR3 is TGTGCCACCTCACCTGACAGGGGTTCCCAAGATACGCAGTATTTT. The V call is TRBV19, the J call TRBJ2-3; 8 bases fit TRBD1. The CDR3 runs to 15 residues. J gave up 5 bases and V 10 bases, and 14 bases lay outside the gene matches. Germline CDR1 reads LNHDA; CDR2 reads SQIVND (reference sequence). The full variable domain, completed using reference TRBV19 and TRBJ2-3, is DGGITQSPKYLFRKEGQNVTLSCEQNLNHDAMYWYRQDPGQGLRLIYYSQIVNDFQKGDIAEGYSVSREKKESFPLTVTSAQKNPTAFYLCATSPDRGSQDTQYFGPGTRLTVL.